These T cell receptor beta chains were read from a single sample in a study of shared clonotypes between healthy human individuals. Sequencing used immunoSEQ multiplex PCR; TCRdb keeps in-frame clones, though not all of them. The sample contains around 690,000 clones, around 90% of which appear only once. Sequenced input: memory CD8+ T cells from PBMCs. The receptors originated from a man aged 18 to 30 in good health. Some clones in this sample may be carry-over from other donors' samples. Each CDR3 is given with its conserved first and last residue. Each record gives: CDR3 length, V gene, J gene, CDR3 protein.

14	TRBV27	TRBJ1-5	CASSMGRNNQPQHF
14	TRBV4-3	TRBJ2-7	CASSQTWGPYEQYF
15	TRBV7-8	TRBJ1-2	CASSRSFEPNYGYTF
17	TRBV19	TRBJ2-7	CASSTIYRGGTSYEQYF
14	TRBV7-8	TRBJ1-1	CASSPRQPNTEAFF
16	TRBV9	TRBJ2-3	CASSVATSASTDTQYF
15	TRBV15	TRBJ2-1	CATSRPGTAHGEQFF
14	TRBV7-2	TRBJ1-5	CASSSREGNQPQHF
15	TRBV2	TRBJ2-7	CASSEGASGAYEQYF
15	TRBV27	TRBJ2-2	CASSPGTANTGELFF
16	TRBV11-3	TRBJ2-1	CASSSSVTNSYNEQFF
16	TRBV7-9	TRBJ1-1	CASSFPTGEADTEAFF
14	TRBV27	TRBJ2-3	CASSLFGRGDTQYF
17	TRBV27	TRBJ2-7	CASSFNLAGNYRNEQYF
15	TRBV10-3	TRBJ1-1	CAISVSEDLNTEAFF
11	TRBV6-6	TRBJ2-7	CASSLTDEQYF
15	TRBV28	TRBJ2-2	CASSTLLESTGELFF